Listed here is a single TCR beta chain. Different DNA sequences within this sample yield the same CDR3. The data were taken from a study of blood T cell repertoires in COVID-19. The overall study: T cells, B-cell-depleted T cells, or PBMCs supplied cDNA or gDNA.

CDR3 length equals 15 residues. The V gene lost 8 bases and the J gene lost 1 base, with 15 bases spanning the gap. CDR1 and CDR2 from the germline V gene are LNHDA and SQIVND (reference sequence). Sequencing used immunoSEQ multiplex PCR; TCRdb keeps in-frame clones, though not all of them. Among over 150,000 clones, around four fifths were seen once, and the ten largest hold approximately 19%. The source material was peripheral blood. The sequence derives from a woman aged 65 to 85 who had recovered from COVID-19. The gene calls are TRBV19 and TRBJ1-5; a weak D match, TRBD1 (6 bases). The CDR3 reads CASSRGGASNQPQHF. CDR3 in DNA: TGTGCCAGTTCCCGGGGGGGCGCGAGCAATCAGCCCCAGCATTTT.